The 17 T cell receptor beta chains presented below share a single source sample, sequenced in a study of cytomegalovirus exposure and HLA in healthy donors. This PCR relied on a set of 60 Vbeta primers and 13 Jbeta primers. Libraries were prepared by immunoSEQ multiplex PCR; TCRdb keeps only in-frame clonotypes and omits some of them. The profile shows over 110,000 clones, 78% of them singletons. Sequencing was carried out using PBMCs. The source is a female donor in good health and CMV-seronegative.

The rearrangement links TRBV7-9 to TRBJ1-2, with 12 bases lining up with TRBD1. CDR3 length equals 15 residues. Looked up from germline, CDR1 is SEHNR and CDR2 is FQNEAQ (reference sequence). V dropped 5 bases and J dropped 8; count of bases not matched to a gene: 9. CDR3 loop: CASSPPGQGASGYTF. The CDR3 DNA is TGTGCCAGCAGCCCTCCGGGACAGGGGGCGTCCGGCTACACCTTC.

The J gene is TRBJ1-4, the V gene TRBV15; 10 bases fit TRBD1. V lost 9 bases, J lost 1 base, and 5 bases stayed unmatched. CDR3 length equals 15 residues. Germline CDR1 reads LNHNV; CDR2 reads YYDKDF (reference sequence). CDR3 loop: CATRDRGGTNEKLFF. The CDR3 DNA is TGTGCCACAAGGGACAGGGGCGGAACTAATGAAAAACTGTTTTTT.

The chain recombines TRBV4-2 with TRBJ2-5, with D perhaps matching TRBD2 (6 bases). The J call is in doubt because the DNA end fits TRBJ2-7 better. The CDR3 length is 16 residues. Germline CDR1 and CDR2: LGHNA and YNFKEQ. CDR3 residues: CASSQEWASAYYEQYF. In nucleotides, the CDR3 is TGTGCCAGCAGCCAAGAATGGGCTAGCGCCTACTACGAGCAGTACTTC.

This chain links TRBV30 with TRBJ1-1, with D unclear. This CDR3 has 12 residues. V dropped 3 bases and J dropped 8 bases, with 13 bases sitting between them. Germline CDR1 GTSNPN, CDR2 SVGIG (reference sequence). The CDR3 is CAWSKADCEAFF. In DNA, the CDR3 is TGTGCCTGGAGCAAAGCCGATTGCGAAGCTTTCTTT.

The CDR3 sequence: CASTIDLETYEQYF. In nucleotides, the CDR3 is TGTGCCAGCACCATAGACCTAGAAACCTACGAGCAGTACTTC. J is TRBJ2-7 and V is TRBV7-9, with D unresolved. Germline lookup yields CDR1 SEHNR and CDR2 FQNEAQ (reference sequence). The CDR3 is 14 amino acids. V lost 7 bases, J lost 2 bases, and 15 bases lay in between. Full variable domain (remainder filled in from reference TRBV7-9 and TRBJ2-7): DTGVSQNPRHKITKRGQNVTFRCDPISEHNRLYWYRQTLGQGPEFLTYFQNEAQLEKSRLLSDRFSAERPKGSFSTLEIQRTEQGDSAMYLCASTIDLETYEQYFGPGTRLTVT.

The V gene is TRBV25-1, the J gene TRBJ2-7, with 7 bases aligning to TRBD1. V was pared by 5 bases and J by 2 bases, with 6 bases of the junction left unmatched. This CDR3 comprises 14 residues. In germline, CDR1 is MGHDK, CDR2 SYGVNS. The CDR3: CASSPIQGPYEQYF. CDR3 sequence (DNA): TGTGCCAGCAGTCCTATACAGGGGCCCTACGAGCAGTACTTC.

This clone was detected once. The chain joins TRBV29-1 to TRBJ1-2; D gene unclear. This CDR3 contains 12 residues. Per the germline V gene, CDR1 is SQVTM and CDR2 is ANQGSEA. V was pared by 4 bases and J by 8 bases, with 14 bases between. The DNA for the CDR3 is TGCAGCGTTGGGGCGGGAGTCGGCGGCTACACCTTC. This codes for CSVGAGVGGYTF. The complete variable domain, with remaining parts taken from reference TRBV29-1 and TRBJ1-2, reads SAVISQKPSRDICQRGTSLTIQCQVDSQVTMMFWYRQQPGQSLTLIATANQGSEATYESGFVIDKFPISRPNLTFSTLTVSNMSPEDSSIYLCSVGAGVGGYTFGSGTRLTVV.

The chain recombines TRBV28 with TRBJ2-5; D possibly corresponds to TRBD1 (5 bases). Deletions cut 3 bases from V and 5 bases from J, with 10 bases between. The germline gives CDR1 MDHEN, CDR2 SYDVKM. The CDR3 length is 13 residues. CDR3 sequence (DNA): TGTGCCAGCAGTTTCAGGGTGTCGGAGACCCAGTACTTC. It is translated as CASSFRVSETQYF.

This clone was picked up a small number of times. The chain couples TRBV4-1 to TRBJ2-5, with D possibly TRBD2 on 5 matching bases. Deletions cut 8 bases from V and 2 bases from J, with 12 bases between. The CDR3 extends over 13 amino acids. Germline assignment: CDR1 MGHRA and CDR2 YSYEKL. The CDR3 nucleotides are TGCGCCAGCTCACGACTACTTCAAGAGACCCAGTACTTC. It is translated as CASSRLLQETQYF.

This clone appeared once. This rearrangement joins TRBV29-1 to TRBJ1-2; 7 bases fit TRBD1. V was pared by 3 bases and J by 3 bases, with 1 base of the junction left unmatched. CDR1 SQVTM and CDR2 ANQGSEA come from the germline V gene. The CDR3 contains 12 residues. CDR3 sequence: CSVDDRDYGYTF. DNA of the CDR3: TGCAGCGTTGACGACAGGGACTATGGCTACACCTTC. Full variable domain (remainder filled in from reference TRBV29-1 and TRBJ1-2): SAVISQKPSRDICQRGTSLTIQCQVDSQVTMMFWYRQQPGQSLTLIATANQGSEATYESGFVIDKFPISRPNLTFSTLTVSNMSPEDSSIYLCSVDDRDYGYTFGSGTRLTVV.

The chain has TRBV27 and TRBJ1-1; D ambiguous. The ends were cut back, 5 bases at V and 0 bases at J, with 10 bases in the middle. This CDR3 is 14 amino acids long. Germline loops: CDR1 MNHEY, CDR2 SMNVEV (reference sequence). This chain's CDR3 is CASSRSGLNTEAFF. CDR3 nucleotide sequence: TGTGCCAGCAGTCGCTCAGGATTGAACACTGAAGCTTTCTTT.

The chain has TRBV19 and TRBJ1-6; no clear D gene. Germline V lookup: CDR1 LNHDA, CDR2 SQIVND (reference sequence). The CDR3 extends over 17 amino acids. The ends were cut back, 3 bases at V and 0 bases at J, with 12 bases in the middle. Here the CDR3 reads CASSMPATGSYNSPLHF. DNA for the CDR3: TGTGCCAGTAGTATGCCCGCGACGGGCTCCTATAATTCACCCCTCCACTTT.

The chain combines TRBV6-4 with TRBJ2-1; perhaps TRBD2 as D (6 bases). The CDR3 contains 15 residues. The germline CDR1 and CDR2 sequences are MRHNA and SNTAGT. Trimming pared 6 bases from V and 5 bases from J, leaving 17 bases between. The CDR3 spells CASSAQAGFNNEQFF. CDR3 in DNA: TGTGCCAGCAGCGCCCAGGCGGGGTTTAACAATGAGCAGTTCTTC.

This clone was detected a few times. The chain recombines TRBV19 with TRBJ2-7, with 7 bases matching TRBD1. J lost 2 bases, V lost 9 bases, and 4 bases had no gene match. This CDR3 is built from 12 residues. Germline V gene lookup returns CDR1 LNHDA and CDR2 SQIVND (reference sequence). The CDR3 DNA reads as TGTGCCAGCACGGACAGGACCTACGAGCAGTACTTC. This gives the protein CASTDRTYEQYF.

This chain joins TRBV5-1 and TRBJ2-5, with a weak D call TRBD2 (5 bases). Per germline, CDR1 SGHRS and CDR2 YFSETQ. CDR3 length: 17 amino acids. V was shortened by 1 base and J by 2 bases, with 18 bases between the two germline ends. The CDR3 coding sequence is TGCGCCAGCAGCTTGCGACACCGGAGAGGGTTTCAAGAGACCCAGTACTTC. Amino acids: CASSLRHRRGFQETQYF.

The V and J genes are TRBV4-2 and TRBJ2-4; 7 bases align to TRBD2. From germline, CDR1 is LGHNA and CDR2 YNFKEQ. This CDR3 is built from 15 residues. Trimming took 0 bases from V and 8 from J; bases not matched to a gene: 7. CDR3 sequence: CASSQEQLASDIQYF. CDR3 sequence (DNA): TGTGCCAGCAGCCAAGAACAACTAGCGAGCGACATTCAGTACTTC.

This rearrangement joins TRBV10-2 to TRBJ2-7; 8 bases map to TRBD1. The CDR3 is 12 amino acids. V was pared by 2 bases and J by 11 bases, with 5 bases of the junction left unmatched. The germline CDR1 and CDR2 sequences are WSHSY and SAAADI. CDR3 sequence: CASSEMDRDKYF. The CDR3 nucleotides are TGCGCCAGCAGTGAGATGGACAGGGACAAGTACTTC.